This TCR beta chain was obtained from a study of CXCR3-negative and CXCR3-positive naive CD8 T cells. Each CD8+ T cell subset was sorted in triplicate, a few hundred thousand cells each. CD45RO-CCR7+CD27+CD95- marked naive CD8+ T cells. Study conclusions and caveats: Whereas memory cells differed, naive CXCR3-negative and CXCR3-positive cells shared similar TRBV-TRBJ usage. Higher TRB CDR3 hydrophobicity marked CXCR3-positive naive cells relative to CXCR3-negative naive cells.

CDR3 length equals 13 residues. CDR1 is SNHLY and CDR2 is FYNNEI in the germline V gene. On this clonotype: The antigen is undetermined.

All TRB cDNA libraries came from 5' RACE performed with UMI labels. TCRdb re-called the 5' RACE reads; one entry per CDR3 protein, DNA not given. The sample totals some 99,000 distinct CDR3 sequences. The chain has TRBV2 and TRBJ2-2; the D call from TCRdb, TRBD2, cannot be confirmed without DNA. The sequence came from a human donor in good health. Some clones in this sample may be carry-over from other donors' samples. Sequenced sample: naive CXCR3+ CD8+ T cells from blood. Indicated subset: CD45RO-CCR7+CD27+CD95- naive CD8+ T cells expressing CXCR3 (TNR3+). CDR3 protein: CAIGTTNTGELFF.